This T cell receptor (beta chain) emerged from a study of T cells after yellow fever vaccination. TCR cDNA was made by 5'RACE template switching, adding a universal primer site and UMIs. TCRdb fed the 5' RACE reads into MiXCR, producing one record per CDR3 protein. This sample has roughly 350,000 distinct CDR3 sequences, with 4.1% found just once. Overall study results and limits: Any FACS-sorted repertoire could hold abundant clonotypes that contaminate it from the bulk population.

For this clonotype: Antigen specificity is unknown.

The length of the CDR3 is 13 residues. V was trimmed by 5 bases and J by 4 bases, leaving 11 bases between them. Germline V gene lookup returns CDR1 MNHEY and CDR2 SMNVEV (reference sequence). This receptor was identified in a man younger than 30 who received the YFV17D yellow fever vaccine. Source: PBMCs, taken 5 days after the yellow fever booster vaccination. The V gene is TRBV27, the J gene TRBJ1-2, with TRBD1 as a possible D gene (5 bases). The CDR3 DNA reads as TGTGCCAGCAGTCCTACAGACAGCTATGGCTACACCTTC. Translating gives CASSPTDSYGYTF.